The rows below give T cell receptor beta chains drawn from one sample of a study of long-term antiretroviral therapy in people with HIV. TCRdb's table, derived via immunoSEQ multiplex PCR, lists solely in-frame clones and lacks some. The sample lists 12,000 to 15,000 clones, 75% to 90% occurring once. Here the sequenced sample was unsorted PBMCs, taken 3.2 years before starting antiretroviral therapy. Receptor source: a man aged 35 to 55 with HIV. Each CDR3 is given with its conserved first and last residue. Each record gives: D gene, J gene, V gene, clone size, CDR3 DNA, CDR3 protein. The D gene is left open where the match is weak. Clone sizes are given selectively: once, few, many, or a class where the clone is expanded.

NA	TRBJ1-2	TRBV18	NA	TGTGCCAGCTCACCAAGGGCCTTTCCGGATGCGGGCTACACCTTC	CASSPRAFPDAGYTF
NA	TRBJ2-2	TRBV5-1	few	TGCGCCAGCAGTCGTTACGGGAACACCGGGGAGCTGTTTTTT	CASSRYGNTGELFF
TRBD1	TRBJ1-5	TRBV6-6	NA	TGTGCCAGCAGTTACTCTAGGGGGCTGAGCAATCAGCCCCAGCATTTT	CASSYSRGLSNQPQHF
NA	TRBJ1-1	TRBV7-2	NA	TGTGCCAGCAGCTTAAATCTGGGCCGAAACACTGAAGCTTTCTTT	CASSLNLGRNTEAFF
NA	TRBJ1-1	TRBV4-1	NA	TGCGCCAGCAGCCTCCAGGATAGCACTGAAGCTTTCTTT	CASSLQDSTEAFF
NA	TRBJ2-2	TRBV5-4	NA	TGTGCCAGCAGCTCGAACACCGGGGAGCTGTTTTTT	CASSSNTGELFF
NA	TRBJ1-1	TRBV18	NA	TGTGCCAGCTCTCATCCGGGGGAGGGTACTGAAGCTTTCTTT	CASSHPGEGTEAFF
TRBD1	TRBJ1-2	TRBV6-6	NA	TGTGCCAGCAGACCACAGGGGAACTATGGCTACACCTTC	CASRPQGNYGYTF
NA	TRBJ2-2	TRBV20-1	NA	TGCAGTGCTAGACACACCGGGGAGCTGTTTTTT	CSARHTGELFF
TRBD1	TRBJ2-1	TRBV5-5	NA	TGTGCCAGCAGCCGGACCGGGACAGGAACCTACAATGAGCAGTTCTTC	CASSRTGTGTYNEQFF
TRBD1	TRBJ1-6	TRBV27	few	TGTGCCAGCAGTTTGCCATATCAGGGGGTCGGGCATTCACCCCTCCACTTT	CASSLPYQGVGHSPLHF
TRBD2	TRBJ2-3	TRBV5-1	NA	TGCGCCAGCAGCTTGGTGGCGGGGGGGCCCAGAGATACGCAGTATTTT	CASSLVAGGPRDTQYF
TRBD1	TRBJ2-7	TRBV6-1	NA	TGTGCCAGCAGTGAACAGGGACAGATAGCCTCATACGAGCAGTACTTC	CASSEQGQIASYEQYF
TRBD1	TRBJ2-2	TRBV28	NA	TGTGCCAGCTGGGACAGGGGTGGCACCGGGGAGCTGTTTTTT	CASWDRGGTGELFF
TRBD2	TRBJ2-1	TRBV5-6	NA	TGTGCCAGCAGCTTTCGGGGGGGATTGTACAATGAGCAGTTCTTC	CASSFRGGLYNEQFF
TRBD1	TRBJ1-1	TRBV5-1	NA	TGCGCCAGCAGCAGCCCGGGACAGGGGGCAATAGCTGAAGCTTTCTTT	CASSSPGQGAIAEAFF
TRBD1	TRBJ1-1	TRBV5-1	NA	TGCGCCAGCAGCTTTTCCGGGACAGGGGAAGCTTTCTTT	CASSFSGTGEAFF
TRBD1	TRBJ1-1	TRBV19	NA	TGTGCCAGCCAAAAAACCCCGGGACAGGGGGCTCGTGCTGAAGCTTTCTTT	CASQKTPGQGARAEAFF
NA	TRBJ1-4	TRBV4-1	NA	TGCGCCAGCAGCCAGCCTCGTCTTATTAGGGGTGAAAAACTGTTTTTT	CASSQPRLIRGEKLFF
NA	TRBJ2-1	TRBV18	NA	TGTGCCAGCTCACCTCAGGACAATGAGCAGTTCTTC	CASSPQDNEQFF
TRBD2	TRBJ2-7	TRBV6-6	NA	TGTGCCAGCCGCCGGGACGGGGAGGGGGAGCAGTACTTC	CASRRDGEGEQYF
TRBD1	TRBJ1-4	TRBV29-1	NA	TGCAGCGCCCAGGGGGCTCCTAATGAAAAACTGTTTTTT	CSAQGAPNEKLFF
NA	TRBJ1-2	TRBV27	NA	TGTGCCAGCAGTTTATCGGTCGGCAGCACCTTCTATGGCTACACCTTC	CASSLSVGSTFYGYTF
NA	TRBJ1-6	TRBV7-2	once	TGTGCCAGCAGCTTAGGATGGGGGCGGGATAATTCACCCCTCCACTTT	CASSLGWGRDNSPLHF
NA	TRBJ2-3	TRBV7-4	NA	TGTGCCAGCAGCTTAGGGACCAGCACAGATACGCAGTATTTT	CASSLGTSTDTQYF
TRBD1	TRBJ1-1	TRBV11-2	NA	TGTGCCAGCAGCCCCAGACAGGGATTGAACACTGAAGCTTTCTTT	CASSPRQGLNTEAFF
NA	TRBJ1-5	TRBV30	once	TGTGCCTGGAGTGTACAAGGTAATCAGCCCCAGCATTTT	CAWSVQGNQPQHF
NA	TRBJ1-3	TRBV5-6	NA	TGTGCCAGCAGCTTGGCGGCAGGGGTGGACACCATATATTTT	CASSLAAGVDTIYF
NA	TRBJ1-2	TRBV11-3	NA	TGTGCCAGCAGCTCCGGGGGTCGGGAAGGCTACACCTTC	CASSSGGREGYTF
NA	TRBJ2-3	TRBV25-1	NA	TGTGCCAGCAGTGGAACGGTCACAGATACGCAGTATTTT	CASSGTVTDTQYF
TRBD1	TRBJ2-3	TRBV14	NA	TGTGCCAGCGGGACAGACTTGGGAGATACGCAGTATTTT	CASGTDLGDTQYF
NA	TRBJ1-1	TRBV29-1	NA	TGCAGCGTTGAAGGACAAGGGATTCATGAAGCTTTCTTT	CSVEGQGIHEAFF
NA	TRBJ2-7	TRBV28	medium-sized	TGTGCCAGCACCGAAGACAGATACGAGCAGTACTTC	CASTEDRYEQYF
NA	TRBJ2-3	TRBV1	NA	TGCACCAGCAGCCAACCCGGACTAGTCGGGAGCACAGATACGCAGTATTTT	CTSSQPGLVGSTDTQYF
NA	TRBJ1-6	TRBV21-1	NA	TGTGCCAGCAGGCCATCGGGCTCCTATAATTCACCCCTCCACTTT	CASRPSGSYNSPLHF
NA	TRBJ2-3	TRBV25-1	NA	TGTGCCAGCAGTGCCCCCTATCTTGGGACTGCCAAGGATACGCAGTATTTT	CASSAPYLGTAKDTQYF
TRBD1	TRBJ2-1	TRBV2	NA	TGTGCTACTTCGACAGGGGTGAATGAGCAGTTCTTC	CATSTGVNEQFF
TRBD1	TRBJ2-7	TRBV18	NA	TGTGCCAGCTCACCACGGTGGGACAGGTCCTACGAGCAGTACTTC	CASSPRWDRSYEQYF
NA	TRBJ1-1	TRBV5-1	NA	TGCGCCAGCAGCACCGGGACACAGAACACTGAAGCTTTCTTT	CASSTGTQNTEAFF
NA	TRBJ1-2	TRBV6-1	NA	TGTGCCAGCAGTGAAGTTCAGGGGCTCGGCTATGGCTACACCTTC	CASSEVQGLGYGYTF
TRBD1	TRBJ2-7	TRBV5-1	NA	TGCGCCAGCAGCTCTACCGGGACAGGGACCTACGAGCAGTACTTC	CASSSTGTGTYEQYF
TRBD1	TRBJ1-2	TRBV5-1	NA	TGCGCCAGCAGCTTGGCAGTTGGCGGGACAGGGGAGGGCTACACCTTC	CASSLAVGGTGEGYTF
NA	TRBJ1-6	TRBV29-1	NA	TGCAGCGTTGTTGGGCCTAGGGTCTCCGGGGATTCACCCCTCCACTTT	CSVVGPRVSGDSPLHF
NA	TRBJ1-6	TRBV27	NA	TGTGCCAGCAGTCCCCTGGGGACGAGGCCCCTCCACTTT	CASSPLGTRPLHF
TRBD1	TRBJ1-1	TRBV12-5	NA	TGTGCTAGTGGGATCGGGACGACAGGGAGGTTGAACACTGAAGCTTTCTTT	CASGIGTTGRLNTEAFF
TRBD1	TRBJ1-1	TRBV5-1	NA	TGCGCCAGCAGCTTAGGAGACAGGGGTAACACTGAAGCTTTCTTT	CASSLGDRGNTEAFF
NA	TRBJ2-7	TRBV5-1	NA	TGCGCCAGCAGCTTGGCCGACAGAACCTACGAGCAGTACTTC	CASSLADRTYEQYF
NA	TRBJ2-2	TRBV18	NA	TGTGCCAGCTCACCACCGTCGGTGGGGAAAACCGGGGAGCTGTTTTTT	CASSPPSVGKTGELFF
NA	TRBJ1-2	TRBV5-8	NA	TGTGCCAGCAGCTTGAGGGCAGGGAGAGGTGGCTACACCTTC	CASSLRAGRGGYTF
NA	TRBJ2-5	TRBV7-8	NA	TGTGCCAGCAGCTTAGGGGGCTATGAAAAAGAGACCCAGTACTTC	CASSLGGYEKETQYF
NA	TRBJ2-3	TRBV6-6	NA	TGTGCCAGCAGTTCCCTGAGGGCCCCTAGCACAGATACGCAGTATTTT	CASSSLRAPSTDTQYF
TRBD1	TRBJ1-5	TRBV28	NA	TGTGCCAGCAGTTTAGACAGGGGGGTAAGTCAGCCCCAGCATTTT	CASSLDRGVSQPQHF
NA	TRBJ1-2	TRBV5-5	NA	TGTGCCAGCAGCTTGGCCGGGCATTCTAACTATGGCTACACCTTC	CASSLAGHSNYGYTF
TRBD1	TRBJ2-7	TRBV19	NA	TGTGCCAGTAGCGACAGGGGCTACGAGCAGTACTTC	CASSDRGYEQYF
NA	TRBJ1-3	TRBV14	NA	TGTGCCAGCAGCGGCGGGGGGGGCCGGAGCTCTGGAAACACCATATATTTT	CASSGGGGRSSGNTIYF
TRBD2	TRBJ2-7	TRBV2	NA	TGTGCCAGCAGTGACCTAGGGCTAGCGGAAGAGCAGTACTTC	CASSDLGLAEEQYF
NA	TRBJ1-1	TRBV15	NA	TGTGCCACCAGCCCAACATTGGGAGAAGCTTTCTTT	CATSPTLGEAFF